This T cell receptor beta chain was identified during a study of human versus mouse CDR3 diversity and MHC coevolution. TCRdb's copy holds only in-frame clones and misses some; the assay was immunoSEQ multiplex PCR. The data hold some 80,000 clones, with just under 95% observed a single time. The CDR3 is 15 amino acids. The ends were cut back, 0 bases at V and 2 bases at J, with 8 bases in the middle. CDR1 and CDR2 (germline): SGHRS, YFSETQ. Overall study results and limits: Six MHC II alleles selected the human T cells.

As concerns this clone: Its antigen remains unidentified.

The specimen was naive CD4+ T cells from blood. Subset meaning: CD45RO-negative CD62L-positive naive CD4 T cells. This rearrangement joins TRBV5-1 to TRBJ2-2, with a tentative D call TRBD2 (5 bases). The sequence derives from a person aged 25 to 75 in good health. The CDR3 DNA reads TGCGCCAGCAGCTTGGAACGGGGTAACACCGGGGAGCTGTTTTTT. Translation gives CASSLERGNTGELFF.